Listed below are T cell receptor beta chains from one sample, sequenced in a study of cytomegalovirus exposure and HLA in healthy donors. Assay used: immunoSEQ multiplex PCR; TCRdb lists only in-frame clones, some missing. Here the sample spans over 100,000 clones, around 80% being singletons. The sequencing input was PBMCs. These receptors all stem from a man aged 25-40 years in good health and CMV-seronegative. Both conserved end residues are part of each CDR3. A D gene is named only where the DNA matches it firmly.

d_call: NA; v_call: TRBV7-2; j_call: TRBJ1-1; cdr3_aa: CASSLAGQVGTEAFF
d_call: NA; v_call: TRBV5-6; j_call: TRBJ2-2; cdr3_aa: CASSFLSTGELFF
d_call: NA; v_call: TRBV18; j_call: TRBJ1-5; cdr3_aa: CASSPFGGIQPQHF
d_call: NA; v_call: TRBV6-6; j_call: TRBJ1-1; cdr3_aa: CASSYAQGNTEAFF
d_call: NA; v_call: TRBV6-5; j_call: TRBJ1-1; cdr3_aa: CASSRAAGVGTEAFF
d_call: TRBD1; v_call: TRBV5-1; j_call: TRBJ1-1; cdr3_aa: CASSHRDRGHTEAFF
d_call: TRBD1; v_call: TRBV5-5; j_call: TRBJ2-7; cdr3_aa: CASSFGQGLSEQYF
d_call: NA; v_call: TRBV4-1; j_call: TRBJ2-2; cdr3_aa: CASSQVIGDTGELFF
d_call: TRBD2; v_call: TRBV4-1; j_call: TRBJ2-1; cdr3_aa: CASSLTSGRENEQFF
d_call: NA; v_call: TRBV27; j_call: TRBJ1-1; cdr3_aa: CASSLWQNTEAFF
d_call: TRBD2; v_call: TRBV25-1; j_call: TRBJ2-2; cdr3_aa: CASSAGIAGENTGELFF
d_call: TRBD1; v_call: TRBV2; j_call: TRBJ2-7; cdr3_aa: CASSEQGAGYEQYF
d_call: NA; v_call: TRBV19; j_call: TRBJ2-5; cdr3_aa: CASSFMVSGQMTQYF
d_call: TRBD1; v_call: TRBV4-3; j_call: TRBJ2-7; cdr3_aa: CASSLRQGASYEQYF
d_call: TRBD1; v_call: TRBV10-3; j_call: TRBJ1-2; cdr3_aa: CAISETRQGANYGYTF
d_call: TRBD2; v_call: TRBV4-2; j_call: TRBJ2-2; cdr3_aa: CASSQIIAGNTGELFF
d_call: NA; v_call: TRBV4-1; j_call: TRBJ1-5; cdr3_aa: CASSQDRRNQPQHF
d_call: NA; v_call: TRBV5-1; j_call: TRBJ2-2; cdr3_aa: CASSLSSGELFF
d_call: TRBD1; v_call: TRBV20-1; j_call: TRBJ1-1; cdr3_aa: CSASRGAEAFF
d_call: TRBD1; v_call: TRBV4-1; j_call: TRBJ2-1; cdr3_aa: CASSQDPNQGAHNEQFF
d_call: NA; v_call: TRBV2; j_call: TRBJ1-1; cdr3_aa: CAGSWGLGDTEAFF
d_call: TRBD2; v_call: TRBV27; j_call: TRBJ2-7; cdr3_aa: CASRTLGAGVDEQYF
d_call: TRBD1; v_call: TRBV5-1; j_call: TRBJ1-3; cdr3_aa: CASSLTGGVGNTIYF
d_call: TRBD1; v_call: TRBV27; j_call: TRBJ1-2; cdr3_aa: CASSFYPGQGSHGYTF
d_call: TRBD2; v_call: TRBV2; j_call: TRBJ2-1; cdr3_aa: CASSPERERYNEQFF
d_call: NA; v_call: TRBV5-1; j_call: TRBJ2-7; cdr3_aa: CASGWSGGDPYEQYF
d_call: NA; v_call: TRBV2; j_call: TRBJ1-6; cdr3_aa: CATRIQGGLNSPLHF
d_call: NA; v_call: TRBV4-1; j_call: TRBJ1-3; cdr3_aa: CASNGANTIYF
d_call: NA; v_call: TRBV5-4; j_call: TRBJ2-3; cdr3_aa: CASSLATPLVTDTQYF
d_call: TRBD2; v_call: TRBV2; j_call: TRBJ2-7; cdr3_aa: CASSAAGVLSYEQYF
d_call: TRBD2; v_call: TRBV6-1; j_call: TRBJ2-7; cdr3_aa: CASSVSLTSGSSSSYEQYF
d_call: NA; v_call: TRBV29-1; j_call: TRBJ2-5; cdr3_aa: CSVGWEGGVGETQYF
d_call: TRBD2; v_call: TRBV5-8; j_call: TRBJ2-7; cdr3_aa: CASSIRGGNSYEQYF
d_call: NA; v_call: TRBV28; j_call: TRBJ1-2; cdr3_aa: CASSSTDRYYGYTF
d_call: TRBD1; v_call: TRBV7-9; j_call: TRBJ2-7; cdr3_aa: CASSPTPGQGPYEQYF
d_call: NA; v_call: TRBV7-9; j_call: TRBJ1-4; cdr3_aa: CASSHAAGTNEKLFF
d_call: NA; v_call: TRBV4-2; j_call: TRBJ2-3; cdr3_aa: CASSGRGADTQYF
d_call: TRBD2; v_call: TRBV5-1; j_call: TRBJ2-2; cdr3_aa: CASSPLGGGSSHGAGELFF
d_call: NA; v_call: TRBV29-1; j_call: TRBJ2-7; cdr3_aa: CSVFSLGTSTYEQYF
d_call: NA; v_call: TRBV7-8; j_call: TRBJ2-2; cdr3_aa: CASSPTGQNTGELFF
d_call: NA; v_call: TRBV5-8; j_call: TRBJ1-1; cdr3_aa: CASSVLVMTEAFF
d_call: NA; v_call: TRBV6-5; j_call: TRBJ2-7; cdr3_aa: CASSYSGLPPYEQYF
d_call: NA; v_call: TRBV19; j_call: TRBJ1-1; cdr3_aa: CASTLMGGEAFF
d_call: NA; v_call: TRBV4-2; j_call: TRBJ1-1; cdr3_aa: CASSQYGGQIRGETEAFF
d_call: TRBD2; v_call: TRBV5-6; j_call: TRBJ2-2; cdr3_aa: CASSLREGNTGELFF
d_call: NA; v_call: TRBV2; j_call: TRBJ2-2; cdr3_aa: CASSGGPGELFF
d_call: NA; v_call: TRBV27; j_call: TRBJ2-2; cdr3_aa: CASSITGQGSTGELFF
d_call: NA; v_call: TRBV19; j_call: TRBJ1-2; cdr3_aa: CASIYYERGYTF
d_call: NA; v_call: TRBV2; j_call: TRBJ1-1; cdr3_aa: CASIRGFAEAFF
d_call: TRBD1; v_call: TRBV28; j_call: TRBJ2-2; cdr3_aa: CASNTGGANTGELFF